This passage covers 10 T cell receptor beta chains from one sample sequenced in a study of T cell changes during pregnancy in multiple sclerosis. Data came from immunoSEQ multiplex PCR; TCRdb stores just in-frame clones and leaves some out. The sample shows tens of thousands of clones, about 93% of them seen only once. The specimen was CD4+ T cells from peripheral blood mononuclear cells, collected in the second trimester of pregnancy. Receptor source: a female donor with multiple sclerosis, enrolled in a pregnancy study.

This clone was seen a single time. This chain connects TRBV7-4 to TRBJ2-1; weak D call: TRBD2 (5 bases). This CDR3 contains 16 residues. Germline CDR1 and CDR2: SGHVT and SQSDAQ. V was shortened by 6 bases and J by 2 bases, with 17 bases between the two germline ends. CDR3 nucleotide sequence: TGTGCCAGCAGATGGCCGAGGAGGACTGCCTACAATGAGCAGTTCTTC. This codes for CASRWPRRTAYNEQFF.

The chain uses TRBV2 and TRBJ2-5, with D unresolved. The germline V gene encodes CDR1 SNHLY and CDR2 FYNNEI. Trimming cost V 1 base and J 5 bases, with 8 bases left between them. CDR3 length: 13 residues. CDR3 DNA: TGTGCCAGCAGTGAAGGCCGCCGGGAGACCCAGTACTTC. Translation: CASSEGRRETQYF.

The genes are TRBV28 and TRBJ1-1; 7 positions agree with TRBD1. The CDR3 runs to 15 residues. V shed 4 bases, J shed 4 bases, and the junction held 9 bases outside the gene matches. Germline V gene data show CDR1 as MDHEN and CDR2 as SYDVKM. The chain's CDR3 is CASSSLTGVSTEAFF. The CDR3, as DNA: TGTGCCAGCAGTTCACTAACAGGGGTGAGCACTGAAGCTTTCTTT.

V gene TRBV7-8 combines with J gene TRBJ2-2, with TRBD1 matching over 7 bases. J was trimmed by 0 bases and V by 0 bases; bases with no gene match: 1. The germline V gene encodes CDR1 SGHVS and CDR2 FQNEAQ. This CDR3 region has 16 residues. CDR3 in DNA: TGTGCCAGCAGCTTAGCAGGGGGCGCGAACACCGGGGAGCTGTTTTTT. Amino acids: CASSLAGGANTGELFF. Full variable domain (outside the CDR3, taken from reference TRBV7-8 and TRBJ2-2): GAGVSQSPRYKVAKRGQDVALRCDPISGHVSLFWYQQALGQGPEFLTYFQNEAQLDKSGLPSDRFFAERPEGSVSTLKIQRTQQEDSAVYLCASSLAGGANTGELFFGEGSRLTVL.

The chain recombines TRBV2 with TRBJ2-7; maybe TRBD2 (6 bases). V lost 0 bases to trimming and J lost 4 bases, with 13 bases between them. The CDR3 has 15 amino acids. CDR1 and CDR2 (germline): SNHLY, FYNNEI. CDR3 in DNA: TGTGCCAGCAGTGAAGCGACACCGGGGAGGTACGAGCAGTACTTC. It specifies CASSEATPGRYEQYF.

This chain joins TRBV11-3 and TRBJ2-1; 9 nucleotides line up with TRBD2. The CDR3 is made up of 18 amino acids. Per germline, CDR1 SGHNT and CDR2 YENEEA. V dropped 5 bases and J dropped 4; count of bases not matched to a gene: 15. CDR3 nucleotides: TGTGCCAGCAGCCCCCCCGGGCCGCTAGCGGGGATATACAATGAGCAGTTCTTC. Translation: CASSPPGPLAGIYNEQFF.

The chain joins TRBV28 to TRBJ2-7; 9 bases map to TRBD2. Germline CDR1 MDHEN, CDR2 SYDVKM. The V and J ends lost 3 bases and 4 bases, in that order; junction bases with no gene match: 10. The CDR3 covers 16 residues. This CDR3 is CASSFVLAGHVYEQYF. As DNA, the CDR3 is TGTGCCAGCAGTTTCGTTCTAGCGGGACACGTTTACGAGCAGTACTTC.

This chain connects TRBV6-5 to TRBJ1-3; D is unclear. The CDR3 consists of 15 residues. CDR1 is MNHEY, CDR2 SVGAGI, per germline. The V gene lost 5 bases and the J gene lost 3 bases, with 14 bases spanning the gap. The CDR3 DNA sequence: TGTGCCAGCAGTCACCCCCCTACAGATGGAAACACCATATATTTT. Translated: CASSHPPTDGNTIYF.

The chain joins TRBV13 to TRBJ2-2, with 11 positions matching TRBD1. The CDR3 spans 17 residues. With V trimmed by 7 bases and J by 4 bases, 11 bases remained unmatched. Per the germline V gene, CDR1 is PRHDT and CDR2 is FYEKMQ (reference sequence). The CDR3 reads CASKFYGQGARTGELFF. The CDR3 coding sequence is TGTGCCAGCAAATTCTACGGACAGGGGGCGCGCACCGGGGAGCTGTTTTTT. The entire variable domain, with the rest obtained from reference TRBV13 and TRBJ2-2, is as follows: AAGVIQSPRHLIKEKRETATLKCYPIPRHDTVYWYQQGPGQDPQFLISFYEKMQSDKGSIPDRFSAQQFSDYHSELNMSSLELGDSALYFCASKFYGQGARTGELFFGEGSRLTVL.

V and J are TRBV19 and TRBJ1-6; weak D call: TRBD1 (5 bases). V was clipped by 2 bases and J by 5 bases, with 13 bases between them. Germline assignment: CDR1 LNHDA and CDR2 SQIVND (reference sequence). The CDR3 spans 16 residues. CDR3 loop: CASSIRGSFNNSPLHF. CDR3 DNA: TGTGCCAGTAGTATAAGGGGTTCGTTTAATAATTCACCCCTCCACTTT.